The 20 T cell receptor beta chains below come from one sample, sequenced in a study of blood T cell repertoires in COVID-19. Sequencing was performed with immunoSEQ multiplex PCR; in TCRdb, only in-frame clones are kept and a portion is missing. Of over 7,000 clones detected, around 80% appear once; the ten largest clones hold more than 8.5%. The sequenced material came from peripheral blood. These receptors were obtained from a human donor in a cohort sampled during active COVID-19.

This clone was detected only once. The chain combines TRBV11-2 with TRBJ1-2; TRBD1 matches at 7 bases. V trimming: 3 bases; J trimming: 4 bases; junction bases outside the gene matches: 5. Germline V gene data show CDR1 as SGHAT and CDR2 as FQNNGV. The CDR3 totals 14 residues. Here the CDR3 reads CASSLDRSFYGYTF. The CDR3, as DNA: TGTGCCAGCAGCTTGGACAGGAGTTTCTATGGCTACACCTTC.

This sequence joins TRBV24-1 and TRBJ2-7, with D uncertain. Between the trimmed V and J ends, which lost 5 bases and 5 bases, there was a span of 12 bases. The CDR3 extends over 13 amino acids. Germline CDR1 reads KGHDR; CDR2 reads SFDVKD. DNA for the CDR3: TGTGCCACCAGTGTGGGCAGCTTGAACGAGCAGTACTTC. It specifies CATSVGSLNEQYF.

V gene TRBV11-2 combines with J gene TRBJ2-1, with D unresolved. This CDR3 contains 14 residues. Germline V gene data show CDR1 as SGHAT and CDR2 as FQNNGV. V shed 6 bases and J shed 8 bases, with 17 bases lying between them. The CDR3: CASSDNRIRDEQFF. The CDR3 DNA reads TGTGCCAGCAGTGACAATCGAATTCGTGATGAGCAGTTCTTC.

The chain couples TRBV5-4 to TRBJ1-1, with D maybe TRBD1 (5 bases). CDR3 length equals 13 residues. V was clipped by 2 bases and J by 4 bases, with 9 bases between them. Germline V gene lookup returns CDR1 SGHNT and CDR2 YYREEE (reference sequence). DNA for the CDR3: TGTGCCAGCAGCTTCGGGGGTGGCACTGAAGCTTTCTTT. The encoded protein is CASSFGGGTEAFF.

The rearrangement joins TRBV4-3 to TRBJ1-1; D is unclear. CDR3 length: 13 amino acids. The V gene's germline CDR1 is LGHNA and CDR2 YSLEER. Trimming shortened V by 4 bases and J by 4 bases, and 10 bases separated the two germline ends. As DNA, the CDR3 is TGCGCCAGCAGCCCGGAGGCGGGCACTGAAGCTTTCTTT. The encoded protein is CASSPEAGTEAFF.

The chain is built from TRBV10-1 and TRBJ1-3, with D maybe TRBD1 (5 bases). V lost 9 bases and J lost 2, with 14 bases in between. There are 14 residues in the CDR3. Germline V gene sequence: CDR1 WNHNN, CDR2 SYGVQD (reference sequence). The CDR3 DNA sequence: TGCGCCAGGGGCAGGGAATCACCTGGAAACACCATATATTTT. Translated: CARGRESPGNTIYF.

Here the CDR3 DNA reads TGCGCCAGCAGCCAAGATACAGGACAGTTCTACGAGCAGTACTTC. It codes for CASSQDTGQFYEQYF. The chain recombines TRBV4-1 with TRBJ2-7; TRBD1 might be the D (6 bases). This CDR3 has 15 residues. V was pared by 0 bases and J by 3 bases, with 12 bases between. CDR1 MGHRA and CDR2 YSYEKL come from the germline V gene.

The rearrangement joins TRBV9 to TRBJ2-7, with a tentative D call TRBD1 (5 bases). V was trimmed by 0 bases and J by 1 base, leaving 14 bases between them. The CDR3 spans 16 residues. The germline V gene has CDR1 SGDLS and CDR2 YYNGEE. The CDR3 reads CASSVGRGGRSYEQYF. The CDR3 DNA reads TGTGCCAGCAGCGTAGGAAGGGGCGGCCGATCCTACGAGCAGTACTTC.

This chain uses TRBV4-3 with TRBJ2-7, with 8 bases aligning to TRBD1. This CDR3 region has 16 residues. V dropped 0 bases and J dropped 2; count of bases not matched to a gene: 6. Germline V gene sequence: CDR1 LGHNA, CDR2 YSLEER. The chain's CDR3 is CASSQDSLDRAYEQYF. The CDR3 bases are TGCGCCAGCAGCCAAGATTCGTTGGACAGGGCCTACGAGCAGTACTTC.

The chain couples TRBV7-9 to TRBJ2-5; possibly TRBD1 for D (5 bases). The germline V and J ends were trimmed by 5 bases and 2 bases, with 18 bases remaining between them. Germline V CDR1 and CDR2: SEHNR, FQNEAQ (reference sequence). This CDR3 has 16 residues. This CDR3 reads CASSPRNRPSQETQYF. The CDR3 DNA is TGTGCCAGCAGCCCGCGGAACAGGCCCTCTCAAGAGACCCAGTACTTC.

The rearrangement joins TRBV6-5 to TRBJ1-1, with TRBD1 matching over 7 bases. J lost 11 bases, V lost 6 bases, and 6 bases had no gene match. Germline CDR1 MNHEY, CDR2 SVGAGI. The CDR3 contains 11 residues. CDR3 residues: CASRVDRTAFF. The CDR3 DNA reads TGTGCCAGCAGGGTGGACAGGACGGCTTTCTTT.

This rearrangement joins TRBV6-2 or TRBV6-3 to TRBJ1-5, with D tentatively TRBD1 (5 bases). From germline, CDR1 is MNHEY and CDR2 SVGEGT. The CDR3 sequence is 14 residues long. V lost 6 bases and J lost 7, with 16 bases in between. Here the CDR3 reads CASSSMGGRQPQHF. The DNA of the CDR3 is TGTGCCAGCAGCTCCATGGGGGGACGCCAGCCCCAGCATTTT.

CDR3 nucleotide sequence: TGTGCCAGCAGCAGGGGACTAGCGGGGGCGGACGGGGAGCTGTTTTTT. Amino acid sequence: CASSRGLAGADGELFF. The V and J genes are TRBV27 and TRBJ2-2, with 14 bases fitting TRBD2. The CDR3 contains 16 residues. The germline gives CDR1 MNHEY, CDR2 SMNVEV (reference sequence). With 6 bases clipped from V and 7 bases from J, the junction kept 7 bases outside the gene matches.

In regard to this clone: This sample includes further DNA sequences coding for the same CDR3. As DNA, the CDR3 is TGTGCCAGCAGCCGACAGGGCTTCTACGAGCAGTACTTC. It specifies CASSRQGFYEQYF. The V call is TRBV6-2 or TRBV6-3, the J call TRBJ2-7, with 7 bases identical to TRBD1. The germline CDR1 and CDR2 sequences are MNHEY and SVGEGT. V dropped 6 bases and J dropped 3; count of bases not matched to a gene: 5. CDR3 length: 13 amino acids.

The chain combines TRBV7-2 with TRBJ2-4; TRBD1 agrees at 8 bases. CDR1 SGHTA and CDR2 FQGNSA come from the germline V gene. Trimming took 1 base from V and 0 from J; bases not matched to a gene: 8. The CDR3 extends over 18 amino acids. In DNA, the CDR3 is TGTGCCAGCAGCTTAGTGGCTCGGACAGGGTTAGCCAAAAACATTCAGTACTTC. This encodes CASSLVARTGLAKNIQYF.

The V call is TRBV19, the J call TRBJ1-1, with 8 positions matching TRBD1. CDR3 size: 13 residues. The V gene end was trimmed by 9 bases and the J gene end by 0 bases; junction bases not matched to a gene: 3. Germline V gene lookup returns CDR1 LNHDA and CDR2 SQIVND (reference sequence). The CDR3 loop reads CASGTGVNTEAFF. The CDR3 bases are TGTGCCAGCGGGACAGGTGTGAACACTGAAGCTTTCTTT.

The V gene is TRBV10-2, the J gene TRBJ2-2; the D gene is possibly TRBD1 (5 bases). This CDR3 has 17 residues. CDR1 is WSHSY, CDR2 SAAADI, per germline. V lost 7 bases to trimming and J lost 0 bases, with 18 bases between them. DNA of the CDR3: TGCGCCAGCACTATATCCCCGACAGTTTCGAACACCGGGGAGCTGTTTTTT. Translation gives CASTISPTVSNTGELFF.

The rearrangement joins TRBV28 to TRBJ1-5, with 7 bases identical to TRBD1. This CDR3 is built from 16 residues. Germline trimming cut 6 bases from V and 2 bases from J; bases unmatched to any gene: 10. Per germline, CDR1 MDHEN and CDR2 SYDVKM. The CDR3 region has the DNA TGTGCCAGCAGCCTTGACAGGGTAGTCCGCAATCAGCCCCAGCATTTT. Translation: CASSLDRVVRNQPQHF.

V is TRBV30 and J is TRBJ2-1; 9 bases align to TRBD1. Per the germline V gene, CDR1 is GTSNPN and CDR2 is SVGIG (reference sequence). The V segment lost 5 bases and the J segment 6 bases; nucleotides outside the gene matches: 8. The CDR3 runs 14 residues. Written as DNA, the CDR3 is TGTGCCTGGGGGCCGGGACAGGGAAGCAATGAGCAGTTCTTC. It is translated as CAWGPGQGSNEQFF.

This chain connects TRBV29-1 to TRBJ2-7; 7 bases fit TRBD2. V lost 5 bases, J lost 6 bases, and 7 bases stayed unmatched. Germline CDR1 and CDR2: SQVTM and ANQGSEA. This CDR3 contains 12 residues. The CDR3, as DNA: TGCAGCGTTTTGGCGGGGGTGGGCGAGCAGTACTTC. Protein: CSVLAGVGEQYF.